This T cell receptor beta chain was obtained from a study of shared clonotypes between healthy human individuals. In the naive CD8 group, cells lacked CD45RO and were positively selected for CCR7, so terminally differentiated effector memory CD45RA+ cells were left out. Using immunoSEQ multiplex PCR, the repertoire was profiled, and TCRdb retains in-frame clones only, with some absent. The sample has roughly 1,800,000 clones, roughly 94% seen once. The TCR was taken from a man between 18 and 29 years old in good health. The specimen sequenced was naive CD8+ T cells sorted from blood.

The DNA for the CDR3 is TGTGCCACCAGCAAAGGGGGGGGGACAGGAACACTGAAGGCTTTCTTT. This encodes CATSKGGGTGTLKAFF. The V call is TRBV15, the J call TRBJ1-1; 8 nucleotides agree with TRBD1. CDR1 LNHNV and CDR2 YYDKDF come from the germline V gene (reference sequence). Trimming at V came to 4 bases and at J to 11 bases, leaving 18 bases not matched to a gene. The CDR3 is 16 amino acids.